The 14 T cell receptor beta chains below all came from one sample that was sequenced in a study of blood T cells in healthy people across ages. A second PCR, run for roughly 7 to 12 cycles, used a sample-barcoded 5' primer plus a J-beta primer mix. MiXCR was run by TCRdb on the 5' RACE reads, yielding one entry per CDR3 protein. The sample shows around 1.1 million distinct CDR3 sequences, around two fifths of them seen only once. The sample was blood. These receptors all stem from a man aged 18 to 29 in good health.

Note on this clonotype: Germline and junction disagree at one end, which may indicate a read error. The genes are TRBV27 and TRBJ1-6; the D is unclear. This CDR3 contains 13 residues. Germline V gene data show CDR1 as MNHEY and CDR2 as SMNVEV (reference sequence). CDR3 in DNA: TGTGCCAGCAGTCTAAGTCCAAATTCACCCCCCCACTTT. Translation gives CASSLSPNSPPHF.

The gene calls are TRBV6-1 and TRBJ1-2, with no clear D. CDR1 and CDR2 (germline): MNHNS, SASEGT. This CDR3 spans 14 amino acids. V dropped 2 bases and J dropped 2 bases, with 9 bases sitting between them. CDR3 residues: CASSEIGSNYGYTF. CDR3 coding DNA: TGTGCCAGCAGTGAAATAGGGAGCAACTATGGCTACACCTTC.

There are a few counts of this clonotype. V usage is TRBV4-3 and J usage is TRBJ1-6, with D unresolved. Germline V lookup: CDR1 LGHNA, CDR2 YSLEER. The CDR3 sequence is 11 residues long. Trimming pared 4 bases from V and 9 bases from J, leaving 4 bases between. In DNA, the CDR3 is TGCGCCAGCAGCCTTTTTTCACCCCTCCACTTT. The encoded protein is CASSLFSPLHF.

This sequence joins TRBV2 and TRBJ2-1, with unresolved D. Germline CDR1 SNHLY, CDR2 FYNNEI. The CDR3 spans 11 residues. Trimming shortened V by 4 bases and J by 9 bases, and 7 bases separated the two germline ends. In DNA, the CDR3 is TGTGCCAGCAGTGGAGAGGTTGAGCAGTTCTTC. This encodes CASSGEVEQFF.

This clonotype was seen only a few times. The V gene is TRBV7-9, the J gene TRBJ1-1, with a possible D match to TRBD1 (5 bases). The germline V gene has CDR1 SEHNR and CDR2 FQNEAQ (reference sequence). The CDR3 spans 14 residues. Between the trimmed V and J ends, which lost 7 bases and 5 bases, there was a span of 17 bases. CDR3 in amino acids: CASTSPGGGTEAFF. Written as DNA, the CDR3 is TGTGCCAGCACCTCCCCGGGGGGTGGGACTGAAGCTTTCTTT.

A word on this clonotype: A junction boundary mismatches the germline segment, possibly from a read error. This rearrangement joins TRBV5-1 to TRBJ2-2; D perhaps matches TRBD1 (5 bases). This CDR3 is 15 amino acids long. The germline V gene has CDR1 SGHRS and CDR2 YFSETQ. The CDR3 spells CASSLVGQNTGELFF. The CDR3 bases are TGTGCCAGCAGCTTAGTGGGGCAGAACACCGGGGAGCTGTTTTTT.

This sequence joins TRBV7-2 and TRBJ2-3; possibly TRBD1 or TRBD2 for D (5 bases each). Germline CDR1 is SGHTA and CDR2 is FQGNSA. The length of the CDR3 is 17 residues. The V end was cut by 2 bases, the J end by 4 bases, with 19 bases between. In DNA, the CDR3 is TGTGCCAGCAGCTTACCGTCACGGGGCTTTAGCCCAGATACGCAGTATTTT. Translated, it gives CASSLPSRGFSPDTQYF.

The chain's CDR3 is CSASGQGDTQYF. The DNA of the CDR3 is TGCAGTGCTAGCGGTCAAGGGGATACGCAGTATTTT. The chain joins TRBV20-1 to TRBJ2-3, with D unresolved. CDR1 and CDR2 from the germline V gene are DFQATT and SNEGSKA (reference sequence). The CDR3 extends over 12 amino acids. The germline V and J ends were trimmed by 3 bases and 6 bases, with 10 bases remaining between them.

This chain connects TRBV2 to TRBJ2-1; unclear D gene. V was clipped by 6 bases and J by 0 bases, with 12 bases between them. Germline V CDR1 and CDR2: SNHLY, FYNNEI. The CDR3 contains 15 residues. The CDR3 region has the DNA TGTGCCAGCAGCGCCGGCCCCAGCTCCTACAATGAGCAGTTCTTC. As protein: CASSAGPSSYNEQFF.

This clonotype appeared a few times. This chain connects TRBV20-1 to TRBJ2-2; possibly TRBD1 or TRBD2 for D (5 bases each). Germline values: CDR1 DFQATT, CDR2 SNEGSKA (reference sequence). Trimming stripped 8 bases from V and 5 bases from J, with 12 bases between. The CDR3 spans 12 residues. CDR3: CSPWGWTGELFF. The CDR3 DNA reads as TGCAGTCCGTGGGGGTGGACCGGGGAGCTGTTTTTT.

For this clonotype: An end of the junction differs from the germline gene, which may be a read error. The chain employs TRBV5-6 and TRBJ2-5; D may correspond to TRBD1 or TRBD2 (5 bases each). CDR1 is SGHDT, CDR2 YYEEEE, per germline. This CDR3 has 14 residues. The CDR3 nucleotides read TGTGGCAGCAGCATCGGGACCGCTCAAGAGACCCAGTACTTC. Translation gives CGSSIGTAQETQYF.

The chain recombines TRBV29-1 with TRBJ2-1, with D unresolved. The CDR3 sequence is 15 residues long. Germline loops: CDR1 SQVTM, CDR2 ANQGSEA. The V end lost 1 base, the J end lost 6 bases, and 16 bases lay between the germline ends. CDR3 sequence: CSVEVALFPGNEQFF. The CDR3 nucleotides are TGCAGCGTTGAAGTAGCACTCTTCCCGGGCAATGAGCAGTTCTTC.

This chain connects TRBV11-2 to TRBJ1-6; the D is unclear. Germline values: CDR1 SGHAT, CDR2 FQNNGV. V was cut by 5 bases and J by 7 bases, with 21 bases left in between. The CDR3 is 17 amino acids. The CDR3 protein is CASSPPFPSAENSPLHF. CDR3 nucleotide sequence: TGTGCCAGCAGCCCACCTTTCCCGTCCGCGGAGAATTCACCCCTCCACTTT.

The rearrangement joins TRBV4-1 to TRBJ1-5; 9 nucleotides agree with TRBD1. Germline assignment: CDR1 MGHRA and CDR2 YSYEKL. The CDR3 has 16 residues. V shed 1 base and J 6 bases; nucleotides not matched to a gene: 7. CDR3 sequence: CASSQVGQGTSQPQHF. DNA for the CDR3: TGCGCCAGCAGCCAAGTGGGACAGGGTACCTCTCAGCCCCAGCATTTT.